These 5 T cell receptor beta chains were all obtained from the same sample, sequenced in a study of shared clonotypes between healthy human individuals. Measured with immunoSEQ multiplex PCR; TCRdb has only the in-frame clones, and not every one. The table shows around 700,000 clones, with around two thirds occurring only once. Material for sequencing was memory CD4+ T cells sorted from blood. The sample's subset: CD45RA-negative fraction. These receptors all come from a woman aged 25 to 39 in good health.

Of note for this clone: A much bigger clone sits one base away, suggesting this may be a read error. The DNA of the CDR3 is TGTGCCAGCAACCGGGACAGCTCCTACAATGAGCAGTTCTTC. Translating it yields CASNRDSSYNEQFF. The chain couples TRBV7-9 to TRBJ2-1; TRBD1 aligns across 7 bases. The CDR3 totals 14 residues. CDR1 is SEHNR and CDR2 is FQNEAQ in the germline V gene (reference sequence). Trimming at V came to 7 bases and at J to 0 bases, leaving 3 bases not matched to a gene.

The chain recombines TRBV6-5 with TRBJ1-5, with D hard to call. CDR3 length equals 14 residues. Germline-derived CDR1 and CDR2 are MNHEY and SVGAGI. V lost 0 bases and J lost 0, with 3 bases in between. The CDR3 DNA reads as TGTGCCAGCAGTTACTCACGTAGCAATCAGCCCCAGCATTTT. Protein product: CASSYSRSNQPQHF.

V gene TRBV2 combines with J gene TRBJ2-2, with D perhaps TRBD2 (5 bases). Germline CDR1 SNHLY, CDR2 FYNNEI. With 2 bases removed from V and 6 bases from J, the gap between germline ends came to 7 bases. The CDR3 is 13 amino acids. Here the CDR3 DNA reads TGTGCCAGCAGTGAAATCGGGGCCGGGGAGCTGTTTTTT. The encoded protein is CASSEIGAGELFF. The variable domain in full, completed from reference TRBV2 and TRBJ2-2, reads EPEVTQTPSHQVTQMGQEVILRCVPISNHLYFYWYRQILGQKVEFLVSFYNNEISEKSEIFDDQFSVERPDGSNFTLKIRSTKLEDSAMYFCASSEIGAGELFFGEGSRLTVL.

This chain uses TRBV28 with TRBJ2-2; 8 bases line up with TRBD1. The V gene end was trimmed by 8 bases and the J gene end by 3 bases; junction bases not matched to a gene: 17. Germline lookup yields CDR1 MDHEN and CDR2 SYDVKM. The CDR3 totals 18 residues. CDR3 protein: CASLCPGQAFIDTGELFF. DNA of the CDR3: TGTGCCAGCCTTTGCCCGGGACAGGCCTTTATAGACACCGGGGAGCTGTTTTTT.

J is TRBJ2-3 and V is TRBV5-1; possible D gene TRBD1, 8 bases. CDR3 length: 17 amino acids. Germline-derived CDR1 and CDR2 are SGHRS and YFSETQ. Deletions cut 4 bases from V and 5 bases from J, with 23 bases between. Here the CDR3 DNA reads TGCGCCAGCAGCCCGCACACCTGGACAGGGAGGGGAGATACGCAGTATTTT. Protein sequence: CASSPHTWTGRGDTQYF.